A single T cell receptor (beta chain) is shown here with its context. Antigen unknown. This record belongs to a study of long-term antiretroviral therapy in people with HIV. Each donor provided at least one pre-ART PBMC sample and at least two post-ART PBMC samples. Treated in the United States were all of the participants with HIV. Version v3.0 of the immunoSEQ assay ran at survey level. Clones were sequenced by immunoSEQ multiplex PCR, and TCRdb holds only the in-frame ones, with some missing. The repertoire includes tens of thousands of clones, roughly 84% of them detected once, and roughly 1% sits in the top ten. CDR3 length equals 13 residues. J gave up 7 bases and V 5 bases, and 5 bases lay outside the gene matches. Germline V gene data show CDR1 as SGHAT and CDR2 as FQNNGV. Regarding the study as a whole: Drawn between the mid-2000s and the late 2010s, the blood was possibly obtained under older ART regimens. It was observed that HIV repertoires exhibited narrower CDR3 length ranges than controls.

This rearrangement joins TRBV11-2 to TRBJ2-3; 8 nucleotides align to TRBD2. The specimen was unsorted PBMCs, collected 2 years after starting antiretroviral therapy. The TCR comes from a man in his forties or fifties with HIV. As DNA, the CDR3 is TGTGCCAGCAGCCCGGGGGGGCAGAATACGCAGTATTTT. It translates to CASSPGGQNTQYF.